This TCR beta chain was captured by sequencing in a study of T-cell memory formation after mild COVID-19. Study-level points and caveats: Detection of some responders pre-infection suggested pre-existing cross-reactive memory T cells participated.

The CDR3 has 17 residues. Germline lookup yields CDR1 MNHEY and CDR2 SMNVEV (reference sequence). With 5 bases removed from V and 0 bases from J, the gap between germline ends came to 16 bases. As for this clonotype: The antigen remains unidentified.

TCRdb reprocessed the 5' RACE reads with MiXCR, giving one entry per CDR3 protein. Of over 45,000 distinct CDR3 sequences in the sample, 9.3% are singletons; the top ten hold 12%. The sequencing sample was made of PBMCs or a T cell subset sorted from them (not recorded which). V gene TRBV27 combines with J gene TRBJ1-4; D gene ambiguous. The TCR originated in an adult woman who had mild COVID-19 (a few samples of this study predate the infection). Cell type and time point are not known. The CDR3 loop is CASSPRSFSSTNEKLFF. The CDR3 region has the DNA TGTGCCAGCAGTCCACGATCTTTCAGCTCAACTAATGAAAAACTGTTTTTT. The variable domain in full, completed from reference TRBV27 and TRBJ1-4, reads EAQVTQNPRYLITVTGKKLTVTCSQNMNHEYMSWYRQDPGLGLRQIYYSMNVEVTDKGDVPEGYKVSRKEKRNFPLILESPSPNQTSLYFCASSPRSFSSTNEKLFFGSGTQLSVL.